This TCR beta chain stems from a study of CD8+CD57+ T cells in acquired aplastic anemia. Overall study: Each DNA sample taken from sorted CD4+ and CD8+ cells came to approximately 3 ug on average. Study results and limitations: Patients and controls shared some 30 CD8+ CDR3 sequences, highly expressed in patients.

The length of the CDR3 is 13 residues. Germline V CDR1 and CDR2: LNHDA, SQIVND (reference sequence). V lost 9 bases, J lost 6 bases, and 12 bases lay in between. The template used for profiling TCR beta VDJ and CDR3 was genomic DNA. From the reads, TCRdb called clonotypes with MiXCR, one entry per CDR3 protein. The repertoire holds around 250,000 distinct CDR3 sequences, around 60% seen once, with around 7.6% in the top ten. Comments on this clonotype: Its antigen is unidentified.

This chain connects TRBV19 to TRBJ1-6, with a possible D match to TRBD1 (6 bases). The TCR originated in a human donor with severe aplastic anemia or a healthy control (not recorded which). Material for sequencing was sorted CD4+, CD8+, or CD8+CD57+ T cells (not recorded which) from PBMCs. The CDR3 bases are TGTGCCAGCCGAGGACAGATTAATTCACCCCTCCACTTT. Its protein product is CASRGQINSPLHF. The entire variable domain, with the rest obtained from reference TRBV19 and TRBJ1-6, is as follows: DGGITQSPKYLFRKEGQNVTLSCEQNLNHDAMYWYRQDPGQGLRLIYYSQIVNDFQKGDIAEGYSVSREKKESFPLTVTSAQKNPTAFYLCASRGQINSPLHFGNGTRLTVT.